The entry below describes one T cell receptor (beta chain). A junction end diverges from the germline sequence, so it may reflect a read error. Total RNA (about 500 ng) served as template for TCR beta cDNA synthesis primed by a constant-region primer. Three rounds of nested multiplex PCR with slightly modified ARM-PCR produced TCR beta libraries. TRBV1-TRBV30 forward primers paired with a C-beta reverse primer were used in the first two PCR rounds, which ran roughly 10 cycles each. TCRdb processed the multiplex PCR reads anew with MiXCR; each CDR3 protein has one entry. The data contain 55,000 to 65,000 distinct CDR3 sequences, about two thirds of them singletons. This sample is drawn from a study of tumor-infiltrating lymphocytes in primary liver carcinoma. The CDR3 covers 14 residues. The germline CDR1 and CDR2 sequences are SEHNR and FQNEAQ (reference sequence). It was from 20-30 mg of unsorted bulk tissue that RNA and DNA were co-extracted. There were only treatment-naive patients, all with chronic HBV infection. Sampling of each tumor involved five separate regions. All of the tumor samples contained over 75% viable tumor cells.

The V gene is TRBV7-9, the J gene TRBJ1-2, with D possibly TRBD1 on 5 matching bases. What was sequenced was liver tumor tissue from sampling region 2. This sample's subset: tumor region T2, inferior pole. This TCR derives from a man aged 40-49 years with primary liver carcinoma and hepatitis B virus infection. The CDR3 sequence: CASSAQGTNYGYTF. CDR3 nucleotides: TGTGCCAGCAGCGCGCAAGGGACTAACTATGGTTACACCTTC.